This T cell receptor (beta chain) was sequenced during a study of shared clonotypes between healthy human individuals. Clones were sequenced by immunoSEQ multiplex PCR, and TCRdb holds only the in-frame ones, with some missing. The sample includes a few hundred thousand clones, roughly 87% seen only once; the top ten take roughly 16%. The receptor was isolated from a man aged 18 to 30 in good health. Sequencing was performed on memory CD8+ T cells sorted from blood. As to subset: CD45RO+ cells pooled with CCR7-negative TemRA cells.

CDR3 sequence: CASSQVIAPGVNYGYTF. CDR3 DNA sequence: TGCGCCAGCAGCCAAGTAATCGCCCCTGGAGTTAACTATGGCTACACCTTC. The V gene is TRBV4-1, the J gene TRBJ1-2; unclear D gene. Germline CDR1 MGHRA, CDR2 YSYEKL. CDR3 length: 17 amino acids. Trimming pared 1 base from V and 1 base from J, leaving 16 bases between.